The present TCR beta chain was sequenced within a study of metastatic and nonmetastatic thyroid tumors. Study context: Repertoires were compared across blood and tumor or nodule tissue from malignant and benign thyroid patients.

The CDR3 covers 15 residues. V shed 7 bases, J shed 4 bases, and the junction held 4 bases outside the gene matches. Per the germline V gene, CDR1 is SNHLY and CDR2 is FYNNEI. Study conclusions and caveats: In blood and tumor, TCR beta diversity was reportedly significantly higher in malignant thyroid tumors than in benign nodules.

The entire patient cohort was treatment-naive prior to thyroid surgery. As to this clone: The antigen remains unidentified.

Original methodology: To classify distant metastasis in papillary thyroid cancer, a model was built from CDR3 differences across clinicopathological groups. TCRdb reanalyzed the PCR reads with MiXCR. The V and J calls were not made by the authors but by TCRdb's processing. In the table there are about 10,000 clones, roughly 28% of which are singletons. This chain uses TRBV2 with TRBJ2-1; 13 nucleotides match TRBD2. The receptor was derived from a female donor with papillary thyroid cancer or a benign thyroid nodule (not recorded which). Some clones in this sample may be carry-over from other donors' samples. Sequencing input: tumor tissue. The CDR3 spells CASTGTSGTYNEQFF. As DNA, the CDR3 is TGTGCCAGCACGGGGACTAGCGGGACATACAATGAGCAGTTCTTC.